The rows below give T cell receptor beta chains drawn from one sample of a study of Graves' ophthalmopathy and Graves' hyperthyroidism. TCRdb ran MiXCR on the multiplex PCR reads and lists one entry per CDR3 protein. The sample holds 650,000 to 800,000 distinct CDR3 sequences, roughly 39% seen once. Sequencing input: peripheral blood. The source of these receptors is an adult man with Graves' ophthalmopathy. The CDR3 runs from the conserved cysteine through the conserved F or W. The D gene is left open where the match is weak. Not every row has a clone size; where given, it reads once, few, many or a size class.

abundance: -; j_gene: TRBJ1-1; d_gene: -; v_gene: TRBV25-1; CDR3nt: TGTGCCAGCAGTGACCCCAGGGTGCACACTGAAGCTTTCTTT; CDR3aa: CASSDPRVHTEAFF
abundance: many; j_gene: TRBJ1-1; d_gene: -; v_gene: TRBV29-1; CDR3nt: TGCAGCGTTGGTCAGGTCCGGGCCACTGAAGCTTTCTTT; CDR3aa: CSVGQVRATEAFF
abundance: many; j_gene: TRBJ1-1; d_gene: TRBD1; v_gene: TRBV2; CDR3nt: TGTGCCAGCAGTGCCACCTGGGGACAGGGGATCGACACTGAAGCTTTCTTT; CDR3aa: CASSATWGQGIDTEAFF
abundance: many; j_gene: TRBJ2-2; d_gene: TRBD2; v_gene: TRBV25-1; CDR3nt: TGTGCCAGCAGTGAATCCGGGACTAGCTCGAACACCGGGGAGCTGTTTTTT; CDR3aa: CASSESGTSSNTGELFF
abundance: many; j_gene: TRBJ2-6; d_gene: TRBD1; v_gene: TRBV5-1; CDR3nt: TGCGCCAGCAGCTCGACAGGGTGGAGCTCTGGGGCCAACGTCCTGACTTTC; CDR3aa: CASSSTGWSSGANVLTF
abundance: once; j_gene: TRBJ1-4; d_gene: -; v_gene: TRBV29-1; CDR3nt: TGCAGCGTTGAGAAGGGGAAAGGTGAAAAACTGTTTTTT; CDR3aa: CSVEKGKGEKLFF
abundance: -; j_gene: TRBJ2-2; d_gene: -; v_gene: TRBV9; CDR3nt: TGTGCCGGCAGCGTAGGGAGTCAGGGGAACACCGGGGAGCTGTTTTTT; CDR3aa: CAGSVGSQGNTGELFF
abundance: -; j_gene: TRBJ1-1; d_gene: -; v_gene: TRBV10-3; CDR3nt: TGTGCCATCAGTCGGGAGGGCGCGAACACTGAAGCTTTCTTT; CDR3aa: CAISREGANTEAFF
abundance: few; j_gene: TRBJ1-1; d_gene: TRBD1; v_gene: TRBV5-1; CDR3nt: TGCGCCAGCAGTGGACAGGGGGCGGGCACTGAAGCTTTCTTT; CDR3aa: CASSGQGAGTEAFF
abundance: -; j_gene: TRBJ1-5; d_gene: TRBD1; v_gene: TRBV29-1; CDR3nt: TGCAGCGCTCCGGGACAGGGGGCAGGCAATCAGCCCCAGCATTTT; CDR3aa: CSAPGQGAGNQPQHF
abundance: -; j_gene: TRBJ2-3; d_gene: -; v_gene: TRBV7-2; CDR3nt: TGTGCCAGCAGCTTATTAGTACGAGATACGCAGTATTTT; CDR3aa: CASSLLVRDTQYF
abundance: -; j_gene: TRBJ1-1; d_gene: -; v_gene: TRBV10-3; CDR3nt: TGTGCCATCAGTTTATCCGGGAACACTGAAGCTTTCTTT; CDR3aa: CAISLSGNTEAFF
abundance: -; j_gene: TRBJ2-5; d_gene: TRBD2; v_gene: TRBV30; CDR3nt: TGTGCCTGGAGTCGGGAGGCCGGGGGTGAGACCCAGTACTTC; CDR3aa: CAWSREAGGETQYF
abundance: -; j_gene: TRBJ2-2; d_gene: TRBD2; v_gene: TRBV7-2; CDR3nt: TGTGCCAGCAGCTTAGCCAATAGCGGGACGAACACCGGGGAGCTGTTTTTT; CDR3aa: CASSLANSGTNTGELFF
abundance: many; j_gene: TRBJ1-5; d_gene: -; v_gene: TRBV10-3; CDR3nt: TGTGCCAGCAGCAGCGTAGGGGATCAGCCCCAGCATTTT; CDR3aa: CASSSVGDQPQHF
abundance: many; j_gene: TRBJ2-7; d_gene: -; v_gene: TRBV7-2; CDR3nt: TGTGCCAGCAGCCGCGTCCAAACAGGGTCCTACGAGCAGTACTTC; CDR3aa: CASSRVQTGSYEQYF
abundance: many; j_gene: TRBJ1-5; d_gene: -; v_gene: TRBV6-5; CDR3nt: TGTGCCAGCAGACTATATAGCAATCAGCCCCAGCATTTT; CDR3aa: CASRLYSNQPQHF
abundance: many; j_gene: TRBJ1-6; d_gene: -; v_gene: TRBV3-1; CDR3nt: TGTGCCAGCAGCCAAGGGATCCATTCACCCCTCCACTTT; CDR3aa: CASSQGIHSPLHF
abundance: many; j_gene: TRBJ1-1; d_gene: -; v_gene: TRBV9; CDR3nt: TGTGCCAGCAGTCCCGGGGAGTTGGACACTGAAGCTTTCTTT; CDR3aa: CASSPGELDTEAFF
abundance: -; j_gene: TRBJ2-6; d_gene: -; v_gene: TRBV4-2; CDR3nt: TGTGCCAGCAGCCAAGCCCCCGGGGCAGCAGACTCTGGGGCCAACGTCCTGACTTTC; CDR3aa: CASSQAPGAADSGANVLTF
abundance: -; j_gene: TRBJ1-6; d_gene: -; v_gene: TRBV7-2; CDR3nt: TGTGCCAGCAGACCCGGGACCTCTTTTTTTTCACCCCTCCACTTT; CDR3aa: CASRPGTSFFSPLHF
abundance: many; j_gene: TRBJ2-2; d_gene: -; v_gene: TRBV24-1; CDR3nt: TGTGCCACCAGTGATTATAGGGGTAGCGGGGAGCTGTTTTTT; CDR3aa: CATSDYRGSGELFF
abundance: many; j_gene: TRBJ2-5; d_gene: -; v_gene: TRBV7-9; CDR3nt: TGTGCCAGCAGCGTAGAGGGGCCAAGTTTCGGGGAGACCCAGTACTTC; CDR3aa: CASSVEGPSFGETQYF
abundance: few; j_gene: TRBJ2-7; d_gene: -; v_gene: TRBV14; CDR3nt: TGTGCCAGCAGCCAAGGGTATCGAGGTACCTACGAGCAGTACTTC; CDR3aa: CASSQGYRGTYEQYF
abundance: -; j_gene: TRBJ1-4; d_gene: -; v_gene: TRBV9; CDR3nt: TGTGCCAGCAGCGTAGGTTTTGCAGCTAATGAAAAACTGTTTTTT; CDR3aa: CASSVGFAANEKLFF
abundance: many; j_gene: TRBJ1-2; d_gene: -; v_gene: TRBV24-1; CDR3nt: TGTGCCACCAGTGACACCGGCCGACAGTATGGCTACACCTTC; CDR3aa: CATSDTGRQYGYTF
abundance: -; j_gene: TRBJ2-7; d_gene: -; v_gene: TRBV10-3; CDR3nt: TGTGCCAGTCTAAAGGACGGCTACGAGCAGTACTTC; CDR3aa: CASLKDGYEQYF
abundance: many; j_gene: TRBJ1-2; d_gene: -; v_gene: TRBV5-8; CDR3nt: TGTGCCAGCAGCTTGGTGGCGGTGGATGGCTACACCTTC; CDR3aa: CASSLVAVDGYTF
abundance: -; j_gene: TRBJ1-1; d_gene: -; v_gene: TRBV4-1; CDR3nt: TGCGCCAGCAGCCAAGATAGGGCAGGGGACACTGAAGCTTTCTTT; CDR3aa: CASSQDRAGDTEAFF
abundance: many; j_gene: TRBJ1-1; d_gene: -; v_gene: TRBV19; CDR3nt: TGTGCCAGTAGTACAGACGGGGTGAACACTGAAGCTTTCTTT; CDR3aa: CASSTDGVNTEAFF
abundance: -; j_gene: TRBJ2-7; d_gene: -; v_gene: TRBV12-3/TRBV12-4; CDR3nt: TGTGCCAGCAGTATCCTTCTGGGAGAGCAGTACTTC; CDR3aa: CASSILLGEQYF
abundance: -; j_gene: TRBJ2-7; d_gene: -; v_gene: TRBV10-3; CDR3nt: TGTGCCATCAGTGATGCGGGGCCTATCTACGAGCAGTACTTC; CDR3aa: CAISDAGPIYEQYF
abundance: many; j_gene: TRBJ1-6; d_gene: -; v_gene: TRBV10-3; CDR3nt: TGTGCCACCAGACCCGCGGCCGATTCACCCCTCCACTTT; CDR3aa: CATRPAADSPLHF
abundance: -; j_gene: TRBJ1-3; d_gene: -; v_gene: TRBV12-3/TRBV12-4; CDR3nt: TGTGCCAGCAGTTTAGGGTCCCAGATAACTCACTCTGGAAACACCATATATTTT; CDR3aa: CASSLGSQITHSGNTIYF
abundance: many; j_gene: TRBJ1-5; d_gene: -; v_gene: TRBV6-1; CDR3nt: TGTGCCAGCAGTGATGCGGGGATCAATCAGCCCCAGCATTTT; CDR3aa: CASSDAGINQPQHF
abundance: many; j_gene: TRBJ1-5; d_gene: -; v_gene: TRBV4-3; CDR3nt: TGCGCCAGCAGCCAAGACTGGGTCTATCAGCCCCAGCATTTT; CDR3aa: CASSQDWVYQPQHF
abundance: many; j_gene: TRBJ2-5; d_gene: -; v_gene: TRBV7-3; CDR3nt: TGTGCCAGCAGCTTAGGCGGTCCTCGGGAGACCCAGTACTTC; CDR3aa: CASSLGGPRETQYF
abundance: -; j_gene: TRBJ1-6; d_gene: TRBD1; v_gene: TRBV15; CDR3nt: TGTGCCACCGCATCGGGACAGGGGTCACCCCTCCACTTT; CDR3aa: CATASGQGSPLHF
abundance: many; j_gene: TRBJ2-7; d_gene: TRBD2; v_gene: TRBV7-2; CDR3nt: TGTGCCAGCAGCACCAGACTAGCGGTTGACTACGAGCAGTACTTC; CDR3aa: CASSTRLAVDYEQYF
abundance: many; j_gene: TRBJ1-6; d_gene: -; v_gene: TRBV5-6; CDR3nt: TGTGCCAGCAGCGTCCGGATGGGATCTAATAATTCACCCCTCCACTTT; CDR3aa: CASSVRMGSNNSPLHF
abundance: -; j_gene: TRBJ1-2; d_gene: TRBD1; v_gene: TRBV5-1; CDR3nt: TGCGCCAGCAGCTTGCAACAGGGGAACTATGGCTACACCTTC; CDR3aa: CASSLQQGNYGYTF
abundance: -; j_gene: TRBJ2-5; d_gene: TRBD2; v_gene: TRBV29-1; CDR3nt: TGCAGCGGGATTAGCGGGAGTGAGACCCAGTACTTC; CDR3aa: CSGISGSETQYF
abundance: many; j_gene: TRBJ1-3; d_gene: -; v_gene: TRBV9; CDR3nt: TGTGCCAGCAGCGTAGGTACTGGCTCTGGAAACACCATATATTTT; CDR3aa: CASSVGTGSGNTIYF
abundance: -; j_gene: TRBJ2-5; d_gene: -; v_gene: TRBV10-1; CDR3nt: TGCGCCAGCAGTGAAATGATGGAGACCCAGTACTTC; CDR3aa: CASSEMMETQYF
abundance: many; j_gene: TRBJ1-2; d_gene: -; v_gene: TRBV19; CDR3nt: TGTGCCAGTAGTATAACAAAGAATGGCTACACCTTC; CDR3aa: CASSITKNGYTF
abundance: -; j_gene: TRBJ1-1; d_gene: TRBD1; v_gene: TRBV12-3/TRBV12-4; CDR3nt: TGTGCCAGCAGTTCAGACAGGGGAGGGGGCACTGAAGCTTTCTTT; CDR3aa: CASSSDRGGGTEAFF
abundance: many; j_gene: TRBJ1-2; d_gene: -; v_gene: TRBV5-8; CDR3nt: TGTGCCAGCAGCTTGGTCGGTCGCTCTAGGCATGGCTACACCTTC; CDR3aa: CASSLVGRSRHGYTF
abundance: -; j_gene: TRBJ2-7; d_gene: -; v_gene: TRBV12-3/TRBV12-4; CDR3nt: TGTGCCAGCAGTTTAGGTATAACAGTTCCCTACGAGCAGTACTTC; CDR3aa: CASSLGITVPYEQYF
abundance: -; j_gene: TRBJ1-2; d_gene: -; v_gene: TRBV29-1; CDR3nt: TGCAGCGTTGGAGGGTCTGGGGGGCAAAACACCTTC; CDR3aa: CSVGGSGGQNTF
abundance: -; j_gene: TRBJ1-6; d_gene: TRBD1; v_gene: TRBV9; CDR3nt: TGTGCCAGCAGCGCAATAGACGGGACAGGGAGGTCACCCCTCCACTTT; CDR3aa: CASSAIDGTGRSPLHF
abundance: many; j_gene: TRBJ2-7; d_gene: -; v_gene: TRBV10-3; CDR3nt: TGTGCTGCGAGGCGGGGCGGGAACGAGCAGTACTTC; CDR3aa: CAARRGGNEQYF
abundance: -; j_gene: TRBJ2-5; d_gene: -; v_gene: TRBV25-1; CDR3nt: TGTGCCAGCAGTGAACGGCTCGGCGGAGAGACCCGGTACTTC; CDR3aa: CASSERLGGETRYF
abundance: many; j_gene: TRBJ2-6; d_gene: -; v_gene: TRBV19; CDR3nt: TGTGCCAGTACCGCGGACAGCCTCTCTGGGGCCAACGTCCTGACTTTC; CDR3aa: CASTADSLSGANVLTF
abundance: many; j_gene: TRBJ2-5; d_gene: -; v_gene: TRBV5-1; CDR3nt: TGCGCCAGCAGCTTCTCTAGGGAGGCGACCCAGTACTTC; CDR3aa: CASSFSREATQYF
abundance: once; j_gene: TRBJ2-2; d_gene: -; v_gene: TRBV19; CDR3nt: TGTGCCACCACAGGGTCATGGGGCACTGGGGAGCTGTTTTTT; CDR3aa: CATTGSWGTGELFF
abundance: -; j_gene: TRBJ2-5; d_gene: TRBD1; v_gene: TRBV10-3; CDR3nt: TGTGCCAGCAGTTACACCCGGCGACAGGGGGTCGGGGAGACCCAGTACTTC; CDR3aa: CASSYTRRQGVGETQYF
abundance: -; j_gene: TRBJ1-2; d_gene: TRBD1; v_gene: TRBV29-1; CDR3nt: TGCAGCGTTGCCGGGACAGACTATGGCTACACCTTC; CDR3aa: CSVAGTDYGYTF
abundance: -; j_gene: TRBJ2-5; d_gene: TRBD1; v_gene: TRBV7-9; CDR3nt: TGTGCCAGCAGCCCCGGACAGGGGTACAATCAGCCCCAGTACTTC; CDR3aa: CASSPGQGYNQPQYF
abundance: many; j_gene: TRBJ1-4; d_gene: -; v_gene: TRBV29-1; CDR3nt: TGCAGCGTCGGAGCAACTAATGAAAAACTGTTTTTT; CDR3aa: CSVGATNEKLFF
abundance: many; j_gene: TRBJ1-2; d_gene: -; v_gene: TRBV7-9; CDR3nt: TGTGCCAGCAGCCCTCTCGGGAACAGCTATGGCTACACCTTC; CDR3aa: CASSPLGNSYGYTF